Sample share makes the clone carrying this T cell receptor (beta chain) medium-sized. Germline V CDR1 and CDR2: PRHDT, FYEKMQ (reference sequence). The CDR3 totals 15 residues. After removal of 1 base from V and 2 bases from J, the junction contained 2 bases not matched to a gene. Sequencing was performed with immunoSEQ multiplex PCR; in TCRdb, only in-frame clones are kept and a portion is missing. Seen here are roughly 62,000 clones, around 92% observed once, and the top ten hold about 3.8%. These data originate in a study of technical replicates of blood from a few donors. Sequenced material: PBMCs. This chain connects TRBV13 to TRBJ1-3; TRBD1 matches 7 bases. The clonotype originates from a human donor in good health. Some clones in this sample may be carry-over from other donors' samples. Here the CDR3 reads CASSLEGQPGNTIYF. DNA of the CDR3: TGTGCCAGCAGCTTAGAGGGACAGCCTGGAAACACCATATATTTT.